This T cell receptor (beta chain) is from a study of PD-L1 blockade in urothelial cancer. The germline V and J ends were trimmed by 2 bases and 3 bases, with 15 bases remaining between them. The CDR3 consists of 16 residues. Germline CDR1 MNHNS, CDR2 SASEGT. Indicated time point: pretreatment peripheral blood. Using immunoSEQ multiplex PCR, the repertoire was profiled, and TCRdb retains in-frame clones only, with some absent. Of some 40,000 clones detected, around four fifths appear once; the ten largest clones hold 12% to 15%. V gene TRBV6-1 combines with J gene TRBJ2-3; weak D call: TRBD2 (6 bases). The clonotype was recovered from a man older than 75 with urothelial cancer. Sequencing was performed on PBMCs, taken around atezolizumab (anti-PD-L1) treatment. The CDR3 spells CASSERRGKVTDTQYF. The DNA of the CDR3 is TGTGCCAGCAGTGAAAGGAGGGGAAAGGTGACAGATACGCAGTATTTT.